What follows describes a single T cell receptor (beta chain). The antigen remains undetermined. Profiled with immunoSEQ multiplex PCR; TCRdb holds only in-frame clones, not every one. The sample carries about 2.1 million clones, roughly 91% recorded once. The data are from a study of shared clonotypes between healthy human individuals. Study details: CD4 naive cells filled three plates per donor, CD4 memory three, CD8 naive two and CD8 memory one. Findings of the study overall: Among non-shared clonotypes, generation probabilities were lower than among those shared by all four donors. The naive CD4 repertoires of several donors were compared, and around 4.7% of clonotypes were shared.

Terminally differentiated effector memory CD45RA+ cells were left out of the naive CD8 fraction, which was CD45RO-negative and positively selected for CCR7. The CDR3 covers 17 residues. Germline V lookup: CDR1 LGHNA, CDR2 YNFKEQ. V lost 1 base to trimming and J lost 1 base; unmatched junction nucleotides: 5. Sample: naive CD8+ T cells from PBMCs. The sequence came from a man aged 18-30 years in good health. Some clones in this sample may be carry-over from other donors' samples. V gene TRBV4-2 combines with J gene TRBJ2-2, with TRBD2 matching over 8 bases. Here the CDR3 reads CASSQGPSGRNTGELFF. Here the CDR3 DNA reads TGTGCCAGCAGCCAAGGTCCTAGCGGGCGGAACACCGGGGAGCTGTTTTTT.